These 32 T cell receptor beta chains were sequenced from one sample in a study of cytomegalovirus exposure and HLA in healthy donors. The PCR had 60 Vbeta and 13 Jbeta primers. TCRdb's copy holds only in-frame clones and misses some; the assay was immunoSEQ multiplex PCR. The sample yields roughly 120,000 clones, less than 85% seen once. The sequencing sample was made of PBMCs. The receptors derive from a man aged 25-40 years in good health and CMV-seropositive.

This clone was seen a single time. The J gene is TRBJ2-3, the V gene TRBV7-2; 9 nucleotides line up with TRBD1. The CDR3 spans 16 residues. Germline V gene sequence: CDR1 SGHTA, CDR2 FQGNSA. The trim removed 4 bases at V and 0 bases at J, leaving 5 bases unmatched. The CDR3 spells CASSWGTGLSTDTQYF. In DNA form, the CDR3 reads TGTGCCAGCAGCTGGGGGACAGGGTTGAGCACAGATACGCAGTATTTT.

The V and J genes are TRBV28 and TRBJ2-6, with a tentative D call TRBD2 (5 bases). Germline V gene lookup returns CDR1 MDHEN and CDR2 SYDVKM. The germline V and J ends were trimmed by 6 bases and 5 bases, with 11 bases remaining between them. The CDR3 extends over 14 amino acids. CDR3 sequence: CASSRTGRANVLTF. CDR3 DNA sequence: TGTGCCAGCAGCCGGACTGGGCGGGCCAACGTCCTGACTTTC.

In its sample, this clone was seen a few times. J is TRBJ2-3 and V is TRBV30; unclear D gene. Looked up from germline, CDR1 is GTSNPN and CDR2 is SVGIG (reference sequence). CDR3 size: 12 residues. Trimming shortened V by 0 bases and J by 4 bases, and 5 bases separated the two germline ends. CDR3: CAWSVFSDTQYF. In DNA form, the CDR3 reads TGTGCCTGGAGTGTATTCTCAGATACGCAGTATTTT.

The chain uses TRBV30 and TRBJ1-1, with D unresolved. Germline assignment: CDR1 GTSNPN and CDR2 SVGIG (reference sequence). Trimming left V 3 bases short and J 5 bases short, with 13 bases between. The CDR3 extends over 13 amino acids. The CDR3 here is CAWRRGLGTEAFF. Written as DNA, the CDR3 is TGTGCCTGGAGGCGAGGGTTGGGGACTGAAGCTTTCTTT.

As concerns this clone: Other DNA sequences within the sample encode an identical CDR3. The chain uses TRBV4-1 and TRBJ2-5; TRBD1 is a possible D gene (6 bases). The germline V gene encodes CDR1 MGHRA and CDR2 YSYEKL. The CDR3 loop spans 15 amino acids. Between the trimmed V and J ends, which lost 0 bases and 2 bases, there was a span of 10 bases. The DNA for the CDR3 is TGCGCCAGCAGCCAAGAAGACAGGACTCAAGAGACCCAGTACTTC. Amino acid sequence: CASSQEDRTQETQYF.

For this clone: A junction end diverges from the germline sequence, so it may reflect a read error. This sequence joins TRBV7-7 and TRBJ2-1; D unclear. CDR1 is SSHAT and CDR2 is FNYEAQ in the germline V gene (reference sequence). The length of the CDR3 is 12 residues. CDR3 DNA sequence: TGTGCTAGCAGCCCGATCACAGATGAGCAGTTCTTC. It translates to CASSPITDEQFF. Full variable domain (missing parts from reference TRBV7-7 and TRBJ2-1): GAGVSQSPRYKVTKRGQDVTLRCDPISSHATLYWYQQALGQGPEFLTYFNYEAQPDKSGLPSDRFSAERPEGSISTLTIQRTEQRDSAMYRCASSPITDEQFFGPGTRLTVL.

This chain connects TRBV14 to TRBJ1-2; D is undetermined. Germline-derived CDR1 and CDR2 are SGHDN and FVKESK. Trimming removed 1 base at V and 1 base at J, with 10 bases between. There are 15 residues in the CDR3. The CDR3 DNA is TGTGCCAGCAGCCAAGGTGGCCCGATTAACTATGGCTACACCTTC. Its translation: CASSQGGPINYGYTF. The complete variable domain, with remaining parts taken from reference TRBV14 and TRBJ1-2, reads EAGVTQFPSHSVIEKGQTVTLRCDPISGHDNLYWYRRVMGKEIKFLLHFVKESKQDESGMPNNRFLAERTGGTYSTLKVQPAELEDSGVYFCASSQGGPINYGYTFGSGTRLTVV.

J is TRBJ1-5 and V is TRBV6-5; no clear D. CDR3 length: 13 residues. V lost 3 bases and J lost 7, with 10 bases in between. Germline assignment: CDR1 MNHEY and CDR2 SVGAGI. As DNA, the CDR3 is TGTGCCAGCAGTTATGGGCTTTACCAGCCCCAGCATTTT. This sequence encodes CASSYGLYQPQHF.

J is TRBJ2-1 and V is TRBV11-3; a weak D match, TRBD2 (6 bases). CDR3 size: 13 residues. Germline V gene data show CDR1 as SGHNT and CDR2 as YENEEA. V gave up 1 base and J gave up 5 bases, with 6 bases separating them. The CDR3 region is CASSLGEDNEQFF. The CDR3 DNA follows: TGTGCCAGCAGCTTAGGGGAGGACAATGAGCAGTTCTTC.

The chain combines TRBV28 with TRBJ1-2; 9 positions match TRBD1. The CDR3 runs 12 residues. Germline V gene lookup returns CDR1 MDHEN and CDR2 SYDVKM. Losses at the gene ends were 3 bases for V and 10 bases for J; bases not matched to a gene: 3. The CDR3 DNA follows: TGTGCCAGCAGTTTCGGGGACAGGGCCTACACCTTC. As protein: CASSFGDRAYTF.

The rearrangement joins TRBV7-6 to TRBJ2-5; maybe TRBD1 (5 bases). CDR3 length: 14 residues. CDR1 and CDR2 from the germline V gene are SGHVS and FNYEAQ. Between the trimmed V and J ends, which lost 2 bases and 1 base, there was a span of 8 bases. The CDR3 nucleotides read TGTGCCAGCAGCTTATCCACAGGCCAAGAGACCCAGTACTTC. Residues: CASSLSTGQETQYF.

In its sample, this clone was seen many times. The chain uses TRBV5-4 and TRBJ1-1, with 8 positions matching TRBD1. The germline V gene has CDR1 SGHNT and CDR2 YYREEE (reference sequence). The length of the CDR3 is 15 residues. J was trimmed by 1 base and V by 2 bases; bases with no gene match: 4. This CDR3 is CASSLAGTGNTEAFF. CDR3 nucleotides: TGTGCCAGCAGCTTAGCCGGGACAGGGAACACTGAAGCTTTCTTT.

The chain combines TRBV11-2 with TRBJ2-2; D is ambiguous. The germline V and J ends were trimmed by 5 bases and 7 bases, with 5 bases remaining between them. The germline V gene has CDR1 SGHAT and CDR2 FQNNGV. The CDR3 length is 11 residues. As DNA, the CDR3 is TGTGCCAGCAGCCTTTTCGGGGAGCTGTTTTTT. It is translated as CASSLFGELFF.

The genes are TRBV2 and TRBJ2-4; 7 bases agree with TRBD1. J gave up 0 bases and V 3 bases, and 5 bases lay outside the gene matches. The CDR3 extends over 16 amino acids. CDR1 is SNHLY and CDR2 is FYNNEI in the germline V gene. The CDR3 bases are TGTGCCAGCAGTGAGGGACAGAGTCTAGCCAAAAACATTCAGTACTTC. Amino acid sequence: CASSEGQSLAKNIQYF.

The V call is TRBV15, the J call TRBJ1-5, with 10 bases identical to TRBD1. Germline V gene data show CDR1 as LNHNV and CDR2 as YYDKDF (reference sequence). After removal of 3 bases from V and 0 bases from J, the junction contained 8 bases not matched to a gene. This CDR3 has 18 residues. The CDR3 here is CATSRGQGRGFSNQPQHF. For the CDR3, the DNA is TGTGCCACCAGCAGGGGACAGGGGAGAGGCTTTAGCAATCAGCCCCAGCATTTT.

This clone was detected a few times. This rearrangement joins TRBV6-5 to TRBJ2-1; 7 bases fit TRBD1. The V and J ends lost 2 bases and 7 bases, in that order; junction bases with no gene match: 8. Germline V gene lookup returns CDR1 MNHEY and CDR2 SVGAGI. The CDR3 totals 15 residues. DNA for the CDR3: TGTGCCAGCAGTTACGCGACAGGGAAGTTTAATGAGCAGTTCTTC. This encodes CASSYATGKFNEQFF.

V usage is TRBV27 and J usage is TRBJ1-5; unclear D gene. The V gene's germline CDR1 is MNHEY and CDR2 SMNVEV (reference sequence). V was trimmed by 4 bases and J by 2 bases, leaving 12 bases between them. The CDR3 loop spans 15 amino acids. The CDR3 coding sequence is TGTGCCAGCAGTTACCAGGCTTCGGGCAATCAGCCCCAGCATTTT. As protein: CASSYQASGNQPQHF.

This clone came up a few times. This chain joins TRBV27 and TRBJ1-2; a possible D gene is TRBD1 (6 bases). Trimming removed 5 bases from V and 8 bases from J, with 15 bases in between. The CDR3 loop spans 13 amino acids. Germline V lookup: CDR1 MNHEY, CDR2 SMNVEV (reference sequence). The CDR3 protein is CASSKNRAGGYTF. CDR3 in DNA: TGTGCCAGCAGTAAAAACAGGGCCGGAGGCTACACCTTC.

This clone was counted a single time. The rearrangement uses TRBV19 and TRBJ2-4, with D unresolved. CDR1 and CDR2 from the germline V gene are LNHDA and SQIVND (reference sequence). The V and J ends lost 2 bases and 0 bases respectively, with 5 bases between them. The CDR3 runs 14 residues. CDR3: CASSINLAKNIQYF. In DNA form, the CDR3 reads TGTGCCAGTAGTATAAATCTAGCCAAAAACATTCAGTACTTC.

The chain recombines TRBV27 with TRBJ1-1, with a weak D call TRBD1 (5 bases). CDR1 MNHEY and CDR2 SMNVEV come from the germline V gene (reference sequence). The V gene lost 1 base and the J gene lost 3 bases, with 9 bases spanning the gap. The CDR3 contains 14 residues. The CDR3 is CASSLLDKHTEAFF. The CDR3 nucleotides are TGTGCCAGCAGTTTATTGGACAAACACACTGAAGCTTTCTTT.

A few counts support this clone. V usage is TRBV6-5 and J usage is TRBJ1-5; unclear D gene. This CDR3 contains 15 residues. Germline V gene data show CDR1 as MNHEY and CDR2 as SVGAGI. V was trimmed by 4 bases and J by 9 bases, leaving 19 bases between them. The CDR3 spells CASSLVSGGFSPQHF. In DNA, the CDR3 is TGTGCCAGCAGTTTGGTCTCGGGAGGATTCTCGCCCCAGCATTTT.

This chain uses TRBV21-1 with TRBJ2-2; the table calls TRBD2, which could not be checked here. TRBV21-1 is a recognized pseudogene. The length of the CDR3 is 17 residues. The CDR3 DNA reads as TGTGCCAGGCCTTCCCGTTTAACGGCGGGGGGGCCCGGGGAGCTGTTTTTT. This gives the protein CARPSRLTAGGPGELFF.

The chain employs TRBV7-2 and TRBJ2-3; 9 positions match TRBD2. The CDR3 loop spans 17 amino acids. J lost 2 bases, V lost 5 bases, and 11 bases had no gene match. The germline V gene encodes CDR1 SGHTA and CDR2 FQGNSA. This chain's CDR3 is CASSPLSGGITTDTQYF. The CDR3, as DNA: TGTGCCAGCAGCCCCCTAAGCGGGGGGATTACCACAGATACGCAGTATTTT.

The genes are TRBV2 and TRBJ1-1, with a possible D match to TRBD1 (6 bases). The CDR3 is made up of 14 amino acids. The V gene lost 5 bases and the J gene lost 4 bases, with 14 bases spanning the gap. Looked up from germline, CDR1 is SNHLY and CDR2 is FYNNEI. CDR3 in DNA: TGTGCCAGCAGTTTCGCGGGGGGCGGCACTGAAGCTTTCTTT. Protein sequence: CASSFAGGGTEAFF. Variable domain in full (rest from reference TRBV2 and TRBJ1-1): EPEVTQTPSHQVTQMGQEVILRCVPISNHLYFYWYRQILGQKVEFLVSFYNNEISEKSEIFDDQFSVERPDGSNFTLKIRSTKLEDSAMYFCASSFAGGGTEAFFGQGTRLTVV.

The CDR3 nucleotides are TGTGCCAGCAGCTCCAGACTAGCGTCATCCTACAATGAGCAGTTCTTC. The encoded protein is CASSSRLASSYNEQFF. The chain combines TRBV7-8 with TRBJ2-1, with 8 bases matching TRBD2. In germline, CDR1 is SGHVS, CDR2 FQNEAQ. The V gene end was trimmed by 4 bases and the J gene end by 1 base; junction bases not matched to a gene: 6. CDR3 length equals 16 residues.

Of note for this clone: Relative to the germline gene, one junction end is altered; a read error may explain this. The V and J genes are TRBV5-6 and TRBJ2-4; 8 bases align to TRBD1. This CDR3 spans 13 amino acids. From germline, CDR1 is SGHDT and CDR2 YYEEEE. This CDR3 reads CASSLTPGQASIF. The CDR3 coding sequence is TGTGCCAGCAGCTTGACTCCGGGACAGGCTTCGATCTTC.

V gene TRBV29-1 combines with J gene TRBJ2-3, with D possibly being TRBD2 (7 bases). V was clipped by 6 bases and J by 3 bases, with 19 bases between them. Germline loops: CDR1 SQVTM, CDR2 ANQGSEA. The CDR3 has 15 residues. CDR3 residues: CSVSRGRGSTDTQYF. The CDR3 DNA follows: TGCAGCGTCTCTCGGGGGCGGGGGTCGACAGATACGCAGTATTTT.

The genes are TRBV14 and TRBJ1-6; weak D call: TRBD1 (5 bases). V was cut by 1 base and J by 5 bases, with 15 bases left in between. The CDR3 covers 17 residues. CDR1 SGHDN and CDR2 FVKESK come from the germline V gene. CDR3 sequence reads: CASSQARQTKDNSPLHF. The DNA of the CDR3 is TGTGCCAGCAGCCAAGCCCGACAGACCAAGGATAATTCACCCCTCCACTTT.

The table lists this clone with a few counts. The sample holds other DNA sequences that translate to the same CDR3. The chain recombines TRBV6-4 with TRBJ2-3; D unresolved. CDR1 and CDR2 from the germline V gene are MRHNA and SNTAGT. The V end lost 0 bases, the J end lost 1 base, and 8 bases lay between the germline ends. The CDR3 runs to 15 residues. CDR3 sequence reads: CASSDSVGGTDTQYF. The CDR3 nucleotides read TGTGCCAGCAGTGACTCAGTCGGAGGCACAGATACGCAGTATTTT.

This clone appeared a single time. Its ends do not fully match the called genes, so a read error is possible. The same CDR3 arises from other DNA sequences in this sample as well. The chain has TRBV2 and TRBJ1-5; possibly TRBD1 for D (5 bases). This CDR3 region has 14 residues. CDR1 and CDR2 (germline): SNHLY, FYNNEI. CDR3 sequence reads: CASRGGEVNQPQHF. CDR3 bases: TGTGCCAGCCGGGGAGGGGAGGTCAATCAGCCCCAGCATTTC.

The chain uses TRBV7-9 and TRBJ2-1; TRBD1 matches 11 bases. V shed 2 bases and J 6 bases; nucleotides not matched to a gene: 6. Germline CDR1 SEHNR, CDR2 FQNEAQ (reference sequence). The CDR3 consists of 16 residues. CDR3 DNA sequence: TGTGCCAGCAGCTTAATGGCAGGGACAGGGGGCAATGAGCAGTTCTTC. It yields the protein CASSLMAGTGGNEQFF.

V and J are TRBV25-1 and TRBJ1-1; D unresolved. V shed 7 bases and J shed 6 bases, with 18 bases lying between them. The CDR3 has 14 amino acids. The germline gives CDR1 MGHDK, CDR2 SYGVNS. In DNA, the CDR3 is TGTGCCAGCATCCACAGTGGTATGTACGCTGAAGCTTTCTTT. Encoded protein: CASIHSGMYAEAFF.